Here is one T cell receptor beta chain with its context. Its antigen remains unidentified. The data belong to a study of cytomegalovirus exposure and HLA in healthy donors. This CDR3 is 15 amino acids long. Losses at the gene ends were 0 bases for V and 5 bases for J; bases not matched to a gene: 5. The germline CDR1 and CDR2 sequences are MGHRA and YSYEKL. General study findings and limits: Of the V segments, some could not be distinguished, including TRBV6-2 and TRBV6-3, and were excluded.

The PCR was carried out with 60 Vbeta primers and 13 Jbeta primers. Some clones are missing from TCRdb's copy, which holds only in-frame ones; the method was immunoSEQ multiplex PCR. Among tens of thousands of clones listed, 80% were seen once. V usage is TRBV4-1 and J usage is TRBJ2-5; 8 positions agree with TRBD2. Specimen: PBMCs. This TCR came from a male donor in good health and CMV-seronegative. CDR3 loop: CASSQDGAGVETQYF. The CDR3 bases are TGCGCCAGCAGCCAAGATGGAGCGGGGGTGGAGACCCAGTACTTC.